Presented here are 28 T cell receptor beta chains from one specimen sequenced in a study of T cells expressing NK-cell markers. TCRdb processed the 5' RACE reads again and assigns one entry to each CDR3 protein, with no DNA. The sample includes hundreds of thousands of distinct CDR3 sequences. Sequencing used blood T cells: a sorted CD56 or NKG2C T cell subset, CD4+ or CD8+ T cells, or bulk PBMC T cells (not recorded which). All receptors derive from a man aged 18-70 years in good health.

The chain couples TRBV18 to TRBJ2-1; as DNA is missing, the TRBD2 call by TCRdb cannot be tested. The CDR3 loop spans 13 amino acids. Germline values: CDR1 KGHSH, CDR2 LQKENI. This CDR3 reads CASSAGLPNEQFF.

The chain uses TRBV4-2 and TRBJ2-1; TCRdb designates TRBD1, a call that cannot be tested without DNA. This CDR3 spans 16 amino acids. The V gene's germline CDR1 is LGHNA and CDR2 YNFKEQ. This chain's CDR3 is CASSPFGQGVPNEQFF.

This chain links TRBV12-3 or TRBV12-4 with TRBJ2-7; TCRdb indicates TRBD1, and absent DNA this call remains unverified. The CDR3 is 16 amino acids. This CDR3 is CASSLGDRGFSYEQYF.

The CDR3 sequence: CASRIDRVGSEQYF. This chain connects TRBV7-2 to TRBJ2-7; TCRdb's D call of TRBD1 is untestable without DNA. Germline V CDR1 and CDR2: SGHTA, FQGNSA. The CDR3 consists of 14 residues.

The V and J genes are TRBV3-1 and TRBJ2-2; the TCRdb D gene call, TRBD1, has no DNA to confirm it. In germline, CDR1 is LGHDT, CDR2 YNNKEL (reference sequence). The CDR3 loop spans 15 amino acids. The CDR3 here is CASSQGQGSTGELFF.

V usage is TRBV6-1 and J usage is TRBJ2-3; the TCRdb call, TRBD2, lacks DNA for checking. In germline, CDR1 is MNHNS, CDR2 SASEGT. The CDR3 is 15 amino acids. The CDR3 protein is CASSEVSGLGDTQYF.

V is TRBV7-8 and J is TRBJ2-3; TCRdb selects TRBD1, and the lack of DNA leaves this call unchecked. The germline V gene has CDR1 SGHVS and CDR2 FQNEAQ. CDR3 size: 16 residues. The CDR3 sequence: CASRQLQGVLSDTQYF.

This CDR3 reads CASSPPLSGQGRNEQYF. This chain connects TRBV18 to TRBJ2-7; TCRdb outputs TRBD1, but without DNA this stays unchecked. The CDR3 is 17 amino acids. In germline, CDR1 is KGHSH, CDR2 LQKENI.

V gene TRBV5-6 combines with J gene TRBJ2-7; TCRdb reports TRBD2, a call that lacks DNA to check it against. The CDR3 is 15 amino acids. Per germline, CDR1 SGHDT and CDR2 YYEEEE. The CDR3 loop reads CASSFLGSTTYEQYF. The full variable domain, with the rest looked up from reference TRBV5-6 and TRBJ2-7, is DAGVTQSPTHLIKTRGQQVTLRCSPKSGHDTVSWYQQALGQGPQFIFQYYEEEERQRGNFPDRFSGHQFPNYSSELNVNALLLGDSALYLCASSFLGSTTYEQYFGPGTRLTVT.

The chain employs TRBV3-1 and TRBJ1-4. The CDR3 length is 14 residues. The germline V gene encodes CDR1 LGHDT and CDR2 YNNKEL (reference sequence). CDR3 sequence reads: CASWRAGTNEKLFF. Complete variable domain (other parts from reference TRBV3-1 and TRBJ1-4): DTAVSQTPKYLVTQMGNDKSIKCEQNLGHDTMYWYKQDSKKFLKIMFSYNNKELIINETVPNRFSPKSPDKAHLNLHINSLELGDSAVYFCASWRAGTNEKLFFGSGTQLSVL.

This chain links TRBV5-1 with TRBJ1-5. The CDR3 loop spans 18 amino acids. Germline CDR1 is SGHRS and CDR2 is YFSETQ. This CDR3 reads CARRWAQPRFLSNQPQHF. The full variable domain, completed using reference TRBV5-1 and TRBJ1-5, is KAGVTQTPRYLIKTRGQQVTLSCSPISGHRSVSWYQQTPGQGLQFLFEYFSETQRNKGNFPGRFSGRQFSNSRSEMNVSTLELGDSALYLCARRWAQPRFLSNQPQHFGDGTRLSIL.

This sequence joins TRBV10-3 and TRBJ2-7. CDR3 length: 16 residues. The germline V gene has CDR1 ENHRY and CDR2 SYGVKD. CDR3 sequence: CAISAWGAGNLDEQYF.

The V and J genes are TRBV6-2 or TRBV6-3 and TRBJ2-5; without DNA, the TCRdb call of TRBD1 cannot be checked. The CDR3 consists of 14 residues. Looked up from germline, CDR1 is MNHEY and CDR2 is SVGEGT. The CDR3 loop is CASSPWTPKETQYF.

The genes are TRBV2 and TRBJ1-1; TCRdb outputs TRBD1, but without DNA this stays unchecked. This CDR3 contains 13 residues. Germline V CDR1 and CDR2: SNHLY, FYNNEI. The CDR3 loop reads CASSEQGATEAFF.

The rearrangement links TRBV3-1 to TRBJ2-1; TCRdb's D call, TRBD2, is unchecked because there is no DNA. Germline V gene data show CDR1 as LGHDT and CDR2 as YNNKEL (reference sequence). The CDR3 extends over 16 amino acids. CDR3 amino acids: CASCLRGGGAGNEQFF.

CDR3: CSARSWTGDPPNTEAFF. This chain uses TRBV20-1 with TRBJ1-1; the TCRdb call, TRBD1, lacks DNA for checking. The CDR3 totals 17 residues. Per the germline V gene, CDR1 is DFQATT and CDR2 is SNEGSKA (reference sequence).

Here the CDR3 reads CSSGWLNEQFF. The J gene is TRBJ2-1, the V gene TRBV20-1. Germline V gene sequence: CDR1 DFQATT, CDR2 SNEGSKA (reference sequence). The CDR3 has 11 residues.

Here the CDR3 reads CASSRAGFFLAEAFF. The rearrangement links TRBV3-1 to TRBJ1-1. The CDR3 covers 15 residues. The germline V gene has CDR1 LGHDT and CDR2 YNNKEL (reference sequence).

The rearrangement joins TRBV27 to TRBJ2-1; TCRdb's assignment of TRBD2 cannot be checked, as there is no DNA. The CDR3 loop spans 16 amino acids. CDR1 is MNHEY, CDR2 SMNVEV, per germline (reference sequence). The CDR3 protein is CASRRLVLATYNEQFF.

This chain links TRBV6-1 with TRBJ2-5; absent DNA, TCRdb's TRBD1 call cannot be checked. CDR3 length: 15 residues. Germline CDR1 MNHNS, CDR2 SASEGT. CDR3 sequence: CASSSGGGGQETQYF.

This chain connects TRBV6-1 to TRBJ2-1. This CDR3 comprises 17 residues. Germline V gene sequence: CDR1 MNHNS, CDR2 SASEGT. CDR3 amino acids: CASSERFSLNPYNEQFF.

This rearrangement joins TRBV9 to TRBJ2-5. The CDR3 extends over 13 amino acids. Germline V gives CDR1 SGDLS, CDR2 YYNGEE. CDR3 amino acids: CASSVGGIETQYF.

The chain links TRBV3-1 to TRBJ1-2; TCRdb's D call, TRBD1, is unchecked because there is no DNA. Looked up from germline, CDR1 is LGHDT and CDR2 is YNNKEL (reference sequence). This CDR3 contains 17 residues. The chain's CDR3 is CASSQFHPPINMDGYTF.

The chain is built from TRBV12-3 or TRBV12-4 and TRBJ2-3; there is no DNA to check the TCRdb D call of TRBD1. The CDR3 has 15 residues. The CDR3 spells CASSLVPQGADTQYF.

This chain links TRBV5-1 with TRBJ2-7; as DNA is missing, the TRBD1 call by TCRdb cannot be tested. Germline CDR1 and CDR2: SGHRS and YFSETQ. The CDR3 loop spans 14 amino acids. CDR3: CASSKDRPNYEQYF.

The genes are TRBV9 and TRBJ2-7; absent DNA, TCRdb's TRBD2 call cannot be checked. Germline CDR1 and CDR2: SGDLS and YYNGEE. The CDR3 sequence is 15 residues long. CDR3 amino acids: CASSPRVAGVYEQYF.

The V gene is TRBV7-9, the J gene TRBJ2-1. The germline gives CDR1 SEHNR, CDR2 FQNEAQ (reference sequence). This CDR3 region has 16 residues. The CDR3 loop is CASSLAYSLSYNEQFF.

V is TRBV6-5 and J is TRBJ2-7. Germline V lookup: CDR1 MNHEY, CDR2 SVGAGI. This CDR3 has 12 residues. The CDR3 here is CASKGTTYEQYF.